One sample yielded the 20 T cell receptor beta chains listed below, sequenced in a study of patients and donors after allogeneic stem cell transplantation. TCRdb redid the calling of the RT-PCR reads with MiXCR, one entry per CDR3 protein. This table holds 920,000 or so distinct CDR3 sequences, about 20% found once. The specimen sequenced was blood, either unsorted or a sorted T cell fraction (not recorded which). Receptors were obtained from a human donor who was either an allogeneic HSCT recipient or a stem cell or donor lymphocyte infusion donor (not recorded which). It is not recorded whose cells these are; they may come from a transplant donor.

This sequence joins TRBV20-1 and TRBJ2-1, with D unresolved. Trimming cost V 3 bases and J 0 bases, with 12 bases left between them. Germline V gene lookup returns CDR1 DFQATT and CDR2 SNEGSKA (reference sequence). The length of the CDR3 is 15 residues. CDR3: CSASQSTGSYNEQFF. In nucleotides, the CDR3 is TGCAGTGCTAGTCAGTCGACGGGCTCCTACAATGAGCAGTTCTTC.

V usage is TRBV4-2 and J usage is TRBJ2-1, with 12 bases that match TRBD2. From germline, CDR1 is LGHNA and CDR2 YNFKEQ. V dropped 0 bases and J dropped 8; count of bases not matched to a gene: 11. The length of the CDR3 is 18 residues. This CDR3 reads CASSQEGRLAGEWDEQFF. The DNA for the CDR3 is TGTGCCAGCAGCCAAGAAGGGAGACTAGCGGGAGAGTGGGATGAGCAGTTCTTC.

The rearrangement uses TRBV6-1 and TRBJ2-7, with D unresolved. The V gene's germline CDR1 is MNHNS and CDR2 SASEGT. V lost 8 bases, J lost 0 bases, and 17 bases lay in between. CDR3 length: 15 amino acids. CDR3: CASGKGRTLSYEQYF. The CDR3 DNA sequence: TGTGCCAGCGGTAAGGGAAGGACCCTCTCCTACGAGCAGTACTTC.

A few counts support this clonotype. This chain joins TRBV20-1 and TRBJ2-5; no clear D. The germline V and J ends were trimmed by 3 bases and 6 bases, with 11 bases remaining between them. CDR1 is DFQATT, CDR2 SNEGSKA, per germline (reference sequence). The CDR3 totals 12 residues. The CDR3 is CSASPRSKTQYF. CDR3 coding DNA: TGCAGTGCTAGTCCCAGAAGCAAGACCCAGTACTTC.

The genes are TRBV10-3 and TRBJ1-3; 7 bases are a match to TRBD1. CDR1 is ENHRY, CDR2 SYGVKD, per germline. The CDR3 is made up of 15 amino acids. With V trimmed by 6 bases and J by 0 bases, 5 bases remained unmatched. The CDR3 nucleotides are TGTGCCATCAGCCGACAGGGACCCTCTGGAAACACCATATATTTT. Its translation is CAISRQGPSGNTIYF.

The CDR3 spells CSAQDPYNEQFF. The CDR3 DNA reads TGCAGTGCTCAGGACCCCTACAATGAGCAGTTCTTC. The V call is TRBV20-1, the J call TRBJ2-1; D ambiguous. V was trimmed by 5 bases and J by 2 bases, leaving 7 bases between them. CDR1 and CDR2 (germline): DFQATT, SNEGSKA (reference sequence). The CDR3 loop spans 12 amino acids.

The J gene is TRBJ1-6, the V gene TRBV27; D call uncertain. The CDR3 runs to 16 residues. V was clipped by 3 bases and J by 3 bases, with 12 bases between them. Per germline, CDR1 MNHEY and CDR2 SMNVEV (reference sequence). The CDR3 spells CASSFWANLYNSPLHF. The CDR3 region has the DNA TGTGCCAGCAGTTTTTGGGCGAACCTCTATAATTCACCCCTCCACTTT.

This chain connects TRBV5-1 to TRBJ1-2; 9 bases match TRBD1. Germline V gene sequence: CDR1 SGHRS, CDR2 YFSETQ. The CDR3 has 14 amino acids. V lost 0 bases to trimming and J lost 7 bases; unmatched junction nucleotides: 4. DNA of the CDR3: TGCGCCAGCAGCTTGGCCGGGACAGGGTTTGGCTACACCTTC. As protein: CASSLAGTGFGYTF.

The CDR3 bases are TGCAGTGCCACGGGGGGATTCTCTGGGGCCAACGTCCTGACTTTC. Translating it yields CSATGGFSGANVLTF. This chain joins TRBV20-1 and TRBJ2-6; 7 nucleotides match TRBD2. With 6 bases clipped from V and 0 bases from J, the junction kept 5 bases outside the gene matches. The CDR3 covers 15 residues. Germline V CDR1 and CDR2: DFQATT, SNEGSKA (reference sequence).

The rearrangement links TRBV5-1 to TRBJ2-5, with D perhaps assigned TRBD1 or TRBD2 (5 bases each). The V gene lost 2 bases and the J gene lost 5 bases, with 19 bases spanning the gap. Germline CDR1 is SGHRS and CDR2 is YFSETQ. The length of the CDR3 is 16 residues. CDR3 sequence: CASSLGALARVETQYF. CDR3 nucleotide sequence: TGCGCCAGCAGCTTAGGGGCCTTAGCGAGAGTGGAGACCCAGTACTTC.

This clonotype was seen a few times. The chain has TRBV11-2 and TRBJ2-1; a weak D match, TRBD2 (6 bases). The germline gives CDR1 SGHAT, CDR2 FQNNGV. This CDR3 region has 16 residues. Trimming took 7 bases from V and 7 from J, leaving 23 bases between them. This CDR3 reads CASIQGTRGPWNEQFF. For the CDR3, the DNA is TGTGCCAGCATCCAAGGGACGCGGGGCCCTTGGAATGAGCAGTTCTTC. Full variable domain (remainder filled in from reference TRBV11-2 and TRBJ2-1): EAGVAQSPRYKIIEKRQSVAFWCNPISGHATLYWYQQILGQGPKLLIQFQNNGVVDDSQLPKDRFSAERLKGVDSTLKIQPAKLEDSAVYLCASIQGTRGPWNEQFFGPGTRLTVL.

This clonotype showed up just a few times. The chain employs TRBV12-3 or TRBV12-4 and TRBJ2-7; possible D gene TRBD1, 6 bases. This CDR3 is 13 amino acids long. V lost 6 bases and J lost 5, with 14 bases in between. CDR3 coding DNA: TGTGCCAGCAGGATCCGGGACAATCACGAGCAGTACTTC. It codes for CASRIRDNHEQYF.

CDR3 DNA: TGTGCCAGCAGTGAGGGGGCTAGCGGGAGTCTCCACGAGCAGTACTTC. Amino acids: CASSEGASGSLHEQYF. The rearrangement joins TRBV7-9 to TRBJ2-7, with 10 nucleotides matching TRBD2. CDR3 length: 16 amino acids. CDR1 is SEHNR, CDR2 FQNEAQ, per germline (reference sequence). V dropped 6 bases and J dropped 5; count of bases not matched to a gene: 13.

In its sample, this clonotype was seen a few times. The chain is built from TRBV3-1 and TRBJ1-1; tentative D call: TRBD1 (6 bases). The V end was cut by 3 bases, the J end by 6 bases, with 11 bases between. The CDR3 runs 13 residues. Germline V lookup: CDR1 LGHDT, CDR2 YNNKEL (reference sequence). The CDR3: CASSQGARAEAFF. CDR3 sequence (DNA): TGTGCCAGCAGCCAGGGGGCGAGAGCTGAAGCTTTCTTT.

V gene TRBV20-1 combines with J gene TRBJ1-2, with 8 bases identical to TRBD1. CDR3 size: 14 residues. Per the germline V gene, CDR1 is DFQATT and CDR2 is SNEGSKA (reference sequence). The J segment lost 0 bases and the V segment lost 5 bases, leaving 5 bases of the junction unmatched. CDR3 residues: CSAHDRGPNYGYTF. In nucleotides, the CDR3 is TGCAGTGCTCACGACAGGGGTCCTAACTATGGCTACACCTTC.

The chain is built from TRBV27 and TRBJ2-7; no firm D call. Deletions cut 1 base from V and 0 bases from J, with 13 bases between. The germline V gene encodes CDR1 MNHEY and CDR2 SMNVEV (reference sequence). The CDR3 totals 16 residues. In DNA form, the CDR3 reads TGTGCCAGCAGTTTATTTCCCGCCCGGGCCTCCTACGAGCAGTACTTC. The encoded protein is CASSLFPARASYEQYF.

This clonotype was found a few times. The chain is built from TRBV20-1 and TRBJ2-5; D is undetermined. Trimming removed 3 bases from V and 5 bases from J, with 7 bases in between. The germline V gene encodes CDR1 DFQATT and CDR2 SNEGSKA (reference sequence). This CDR3 is 11 amino acids long. The CDR3 sequence: CSARSEETQYF. The CDR3 DNA reads TGCAGTGCTAGGTCGGAGGAGACCCAGTACTTC.

This chain uses TRBV7-6 with TRBJ2-2; D call uncertain. This CDR3 is built from 14 residues. V lost 5 bases to trimming and J lost 4 bases, with 11 bases between them. The germline V gene encodes CDR1 SGHVS and CDR2 FNYEAQ. The CDR3 nucleotides are TGTGCCAGCAGCCGGGCTGGGGTCACCGGGGAGCTGTTTTTT. This sequence encodes CASSRAGVTGELFF.

Here the CDR3 reads CASSGGRVNNGYTF. CDR3 sequence (DNA): TGTGCCAGCTCAGGGGGCCGAGTCAACAACGGCTACACCTTC. The chain joins TRBV11-1 to TRBJ1-2; 8 bases are a match to TRBD1. This CDR3 spans 14 amino acids. Trimming took 8 bases from V and 8 from J; bases not matched to a gene: 13. CDR1 is SGHAT, CDR2 FQDESV, per germline (reference sequence).

The chain links TRBV7-2 to TRBJ2-3; 12 nucleotides align to TRBD2. J gave up 6 bases and V 0 bases, and 7 bases lay outside the gene matches. Germline CDR1 reads SGHTA; CDR2 reads FQGNSA. This CDR3 is built from 17 residues. The chain's CDR3 is CASSLAASGGARDTQYF. In DNA, the CDR3 is TGTGCCAGCAGCTTAGCGGCTAGCGGGGGGGCCCGCGATACGCAGTATTTT.